The following is a TCR beta chain sequence with its context. What it binds is unknown. Following extraction, RNA underwent reverse transcription to cDNA, which served as the sequencing template. Sequencing was performed with immunoSEQ multiplex PCR; in TCRdb, only in-frame clones are kept and a portion is missing. The table lists some 110,000 clones, approximately 58% of them singletons. The sample comes from a study of CD8+ T cells in alopecia areata. T lymphocytes (CD4+ and CD8+) were sorted from PBMCs. Study-level results: When scalp samples are sequenced, resident alphabeta T cells of normal skin are also captured. Researchers reported that TCR sharing among patients proved less clear than in mice, possibly HLA-linked. Higher clonality and more expanded CD8+ clones appeared in lesional than normal scalp.

CDR1 is MNHNY and CDR2 is SVGAGI in the germline V gene (reference sequence). The CDR3 consists of 14 residues. V was pared by 8 bases and J by 2 bases, with 8 bases of the junction left unmatched. The sample consisted of CD4+ T cells sorted from blood. This sequence originates from a human donor in good health. The chain uses TRBV6-6 and TRBJ2-7; 8 positions match TRBD1. CDR3 DNA sequence: TGTGCCAGCCGTAGACAGGGGAATACCTACGAGCAGTACTTC. The encoded protein is CASRRQGNTYEQYF.